The rows below give T cell receptor beta chains drawn from one sample of a study of T cell repertoires in cytomegalovirus infection. Antigens for these TCRs are unknown. TCRdb re-analysed the reads in MiXCR, keeping a single row per CDR3 protein. The sample has approximately 300,000 distinct CDR3 sequences, 29% seen once. The specimen comprised cultured PBMCs, sampled from culture after CMV antigen stimulation. These receptors originate from a human donor in good health (CMV status not recorded). Some clones in this sample may be carry-over from other donors' samples. The CDR3 runs from the conserved cysteine through the conserved F or W. D genes are given only for firm matches. The size entry is marked missing in some rows and otherwise reads once, few, many or a size class.

v_call: TRBV7-4
clone_size: few
d_call: TRBD1
j_call: TRBJ2-7
cdr3_nt: TGTGCCAGCAGCCGAACGGGACAGGCTTCCTACGAGCAGTACTTC
cdr3_aa: CASSRTGQASYEQYF

v_call: TRBV28
clone_size: few
d_call: TRBD2
j_call: TRBJ2-5
cdr3_nt: TGTGCCAGCAGTTTTAGGCTAGCGGGAGATCGGGAGACCCAGTACTTC
cdr3_aa: CASSFRLAGDRETQYF

v_call: TRBV6-1
clone_size: .
d_call: .
j_call: TRBJ1-1
cdr3_nt: TGTGCCAGCAGTCCCCTGGGACGGGTGAACACTGAAGCTTTCTTT
cdr3_aa: CASSPLGRVNTEAFF

v_call: TRBV6-5
clone_size: .
d_call: TRBD1
j_call: TRBJ2-2
cdr3_nt: TGTGCCAGCAGTAAGGGACAGGGGGCGACCGGGGAGCTGTTTTTT
cdr3_aa: CASSKGQGATGELFF

v_call: TRBV7-9
clone_size: few
d_call: .
j_call: TRBJ2-7
cdr3_nt: TGTGCCAGCAGCGCGACAGACGTCTCCTACGAGCAGTACTTC
cdr3_aa: CASSATDVSYEQYF

v_call: TRBV27
clone_size: .
d_call: .
j_call: TRBJ2-7
cdr3_nt: TGTGCCAGCCGCGACGTAGGGGAGATCGACGAGCAGTACTTC
cdr3_aa: CASRDVGEIDEQYF

v_call: TRBV10-3
clone_size: few
d_call: .
j_call: TRBJ1-5
cdr3_nt: TGTGCCATCAGTGTAAATGGGGGGCCGCTAAGCAATCAGCCCCAGCATTTT
cdr3_aa: CAISVNGGPLSNQPQHF

v_call: TRBV7-9
clone_size: few
d_call: .
j_call: TRBJ1-1
cdr3_nt: TGTGCCAGCAGCTCTGATACGACGGTTGACACTGAAGCTTTCTTT
cdr3_aa: CASSSDTTVDTEAFF

v_call: TRBV11-3
clone_size: .
d_call: TRBD2
j_call: TRBJ2-7
cdr3_nt: TGTGCCAGCAGCCTTAGCGGGATCTCCTACGAGCAGTACTTC
cdr3_aa: CASSLSGISYEQYF

v_call: TRBV7-2
clone_size: many
d_call: .
j_call: TRBJ1-1
cdr3_nt: TGTGCCAGCAGGGTTTTTCTTAACACTGAAGCTTTCTTT
cdr3_aa: CASRVFLNTEAFF

v_call: TRBV11-2
clone_size: few
d_call: .
j_call: TRBJ2-1
cdr3_nt: TGTGCCAGCAGCCCAGTGGGTCTAGCTAATTACAATGAGCAGTTCTTC
cdr3_aa: CASSPVGLANYNEQFF

v_call: TRBV20-1
clone_size: .
d_call: .
j_call: TRBJ2-4
cdr3_nt: TGCAGTGCGATACACAGTGGGGGGTTCCAAAACATTCAGTACTTC
cdr3_aa: CSAIHSGGFQNIQYF

v_call: TRBV20-1
clone_size: .
d_call: .
j_call: TRBJ1-1
cdr3_nt: TGCAGTGCTAAAGGGAACACTGAAGCTTTCTTT
cdr3_aa: CSAKGNTEAFF